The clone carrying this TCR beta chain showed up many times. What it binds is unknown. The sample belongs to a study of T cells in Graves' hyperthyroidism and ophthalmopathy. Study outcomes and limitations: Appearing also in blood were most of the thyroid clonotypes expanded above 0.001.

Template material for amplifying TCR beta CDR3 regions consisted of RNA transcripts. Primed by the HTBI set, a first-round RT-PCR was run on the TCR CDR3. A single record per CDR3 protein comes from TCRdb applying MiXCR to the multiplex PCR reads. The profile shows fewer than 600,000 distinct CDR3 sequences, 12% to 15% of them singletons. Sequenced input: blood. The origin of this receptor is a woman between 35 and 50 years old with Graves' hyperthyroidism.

CDR3 sequence (DNA): TGTGCCAGCAGCCAAGGGACAGTCCAAGAGACCCAGTACTTC. It translates to CASSQGTVQETQYF. This chain connects TRBV3-1 to TRBJ2-5, with D tentatively TRBD1 (6 bases). This CDR3 has 14 amino acids. Trimming removed 1 base from V and 1 base from J, with 7 bases in between. Per the germline V gene, CDR1 is LGHDT and CDR2 is YNNKEL (reference sequence).